The clone carrying this TCR beta chain showed up just once. Its antigen is still unknown. This record belongs to a study of T cell repertoires in cytomegalovirus infection. Study at large: TCR beta signatures that were public indicated CMV infection and matching HLA type.

The V end lost 8 bases, the J end lost 8 bases, and 21 bases lay between the germline ends. The CDR3 loop spans 15 amino acids. Germline V CDR1 and CDR2: SGHTA, FQGTGA. Study results and limitations: Identification of carriers of CMV plus the relevant HLA was performed using cumulative public TCR beta family frequency. The response measured ex vivo was dominated by TCR beta clonotypes (HLA-C-restricted and CMV-specific).

From the reads, TCRdb called clonotypes with MiXCR, one entry per CDR3 protein. The sample carries about 530,000 distinct CDR3 sequences, less than 30% recorded once. The specimen was PBMCs. The chain links TRBV7-3 to TRBJ1-4; D perhaps matches TRBD1 (5 bases). The sequence was obtained from a human donor in good health (CMV status not recorded). Some clones in this sample may be carry-over from other donors' samples. The CDR3 spells CASGRVGDLGEKLFF. The CDR3 region has the DNA TGTGCCAGCGGACGCGTGGGGGACCTTGGGGAAAAACTGTTTTTT. Full variable domain (outside the CDR3, taken from reference TRBV7-3 and TRBJ1-4): GAGVSQTPSNKVTEKGKYVELRCDPISGHTALYWYRQSLGQGPEFLIYFQGTGAADDSGLPNDRFFAVRPEGSVSTLKIQRTERGDSAVYLCASGRVGDLGEKLFFGSGTQLSVL.